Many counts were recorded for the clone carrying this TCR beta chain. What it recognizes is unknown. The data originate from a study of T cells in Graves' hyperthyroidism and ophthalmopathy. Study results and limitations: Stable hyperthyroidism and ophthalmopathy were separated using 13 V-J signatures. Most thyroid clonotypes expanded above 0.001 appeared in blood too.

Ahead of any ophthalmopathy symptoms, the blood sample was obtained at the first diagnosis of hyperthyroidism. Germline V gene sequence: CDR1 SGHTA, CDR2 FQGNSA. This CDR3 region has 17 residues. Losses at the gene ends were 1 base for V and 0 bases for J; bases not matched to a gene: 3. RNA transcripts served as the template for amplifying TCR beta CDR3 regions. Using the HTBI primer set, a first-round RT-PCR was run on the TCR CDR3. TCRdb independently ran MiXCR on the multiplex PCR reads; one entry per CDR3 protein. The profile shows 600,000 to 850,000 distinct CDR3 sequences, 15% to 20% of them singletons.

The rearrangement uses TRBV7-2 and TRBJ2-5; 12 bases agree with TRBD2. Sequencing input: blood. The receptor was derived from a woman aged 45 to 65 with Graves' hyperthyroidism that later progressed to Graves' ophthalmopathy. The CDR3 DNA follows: TGTGCCAGCAGCTTAGATGGACTAGCGGGGAACCAAGAGACCCAGTACTTC. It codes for CASSLDGLAGNQETQYF.